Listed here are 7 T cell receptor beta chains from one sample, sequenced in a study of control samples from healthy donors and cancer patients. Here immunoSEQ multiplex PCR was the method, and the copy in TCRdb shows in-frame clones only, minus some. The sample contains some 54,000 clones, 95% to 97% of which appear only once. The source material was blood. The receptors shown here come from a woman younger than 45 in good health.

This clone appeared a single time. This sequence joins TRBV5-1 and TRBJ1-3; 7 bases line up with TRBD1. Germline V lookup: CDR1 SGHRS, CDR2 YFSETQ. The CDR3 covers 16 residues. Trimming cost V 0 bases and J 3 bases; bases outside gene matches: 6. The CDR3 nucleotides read TGCGCCAGCAGCTTGGGGGACAGCCTTCTTGGAAACACCATATATTTT. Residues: CASSLGDSLLGNTIYF.

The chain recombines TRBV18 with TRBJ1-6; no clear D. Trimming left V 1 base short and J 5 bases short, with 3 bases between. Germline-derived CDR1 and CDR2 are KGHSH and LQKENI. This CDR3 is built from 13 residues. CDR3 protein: CASSPHHNSPLHF. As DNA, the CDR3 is TGTGCCAGCTCACCACACCATAATTCACCCCTCCACTTT.

CDR3 amino acids: CASSYGGRGTEAFF. In DNA form, the CDR3 reads TGTGCCAGCAGTTACGGTGGTCGGGGCACTGAAGCTTTCTTT. The rearrangement links TRBV6-2 or TRBV6-3 to TRBJ1-1; D not certain. CDR3 length: 14 residues. Trimming took off 2 bases at V and 4 bases at J, with 11 bases between the two ends. Germline loops: CDR1 MNHEY, CDR2 SVGEGT.

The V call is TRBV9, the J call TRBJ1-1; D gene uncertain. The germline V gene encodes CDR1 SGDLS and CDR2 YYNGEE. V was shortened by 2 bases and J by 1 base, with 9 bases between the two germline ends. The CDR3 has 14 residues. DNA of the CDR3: TGTGCCAGCAGCGTTTCCTGGACGAACACTGAAGCTTTCTTT. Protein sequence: CASSVSWTNTEAFF.

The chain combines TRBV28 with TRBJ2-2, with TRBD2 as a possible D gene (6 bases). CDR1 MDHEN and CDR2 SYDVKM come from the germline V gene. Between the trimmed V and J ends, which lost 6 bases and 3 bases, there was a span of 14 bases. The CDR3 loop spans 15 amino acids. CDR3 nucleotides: TGTGCCAGCAGCCTCCGCGGGATCTACACCGGGGAGCTGTTTTTT. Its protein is CASSLRGIYTGELFF.

CDR3 sequence (DNA): TGTGCCAGCAGCCGATTTGAACCGGGACAGCGGAATGAAAAACTGTTTTTT. Translated: CASSRFEPGQRNEKLFF. The V and J genes are TRBV14 and TRBJ1-4; 7 bases align to TRBD1. The length of the CDR3 is 17 residues. Per the germline V gene, CDR1 is SGHDN and CDR2 is FVKESK. After removal of 4 bases from V and 5 bases from J, the junction contained 13 bases not matched to a gene.

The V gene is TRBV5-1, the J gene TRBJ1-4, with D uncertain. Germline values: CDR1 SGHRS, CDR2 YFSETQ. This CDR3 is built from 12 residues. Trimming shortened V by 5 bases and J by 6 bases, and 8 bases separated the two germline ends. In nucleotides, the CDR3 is TGCGCCAGCAGACGGTGGGATGAAAAACTGTTTTTT. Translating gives CASRRWDEKLFF.